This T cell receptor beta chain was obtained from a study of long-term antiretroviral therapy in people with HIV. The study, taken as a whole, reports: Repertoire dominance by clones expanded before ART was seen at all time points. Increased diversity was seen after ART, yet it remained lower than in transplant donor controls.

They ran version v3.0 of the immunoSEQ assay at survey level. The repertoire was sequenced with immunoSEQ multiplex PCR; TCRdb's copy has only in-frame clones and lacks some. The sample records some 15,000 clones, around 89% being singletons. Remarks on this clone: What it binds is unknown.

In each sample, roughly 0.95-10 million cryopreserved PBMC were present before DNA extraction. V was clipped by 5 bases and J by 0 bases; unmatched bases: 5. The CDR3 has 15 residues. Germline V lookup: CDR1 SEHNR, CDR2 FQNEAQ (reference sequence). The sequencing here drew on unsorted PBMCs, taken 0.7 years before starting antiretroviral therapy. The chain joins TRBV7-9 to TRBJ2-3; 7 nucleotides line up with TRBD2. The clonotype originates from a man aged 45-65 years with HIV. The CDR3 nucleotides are TGTGCCAGCAGCCACGCGGGGGTTAGCACAGATACGCAGTATTTT. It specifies CASSHAGVSTDTQYF.